The 25 T cell receptor beta chains below all came from one sample that was sequenced in a study of cytomegalovirus exposure and HLA in healthy donors (dated by TCRdb to about 2017). Library method: the immunoSEQ multiplex PCR assay. For the multiplex PCR, a mixture combining 60 forward primers for TCR Vbeta segments and 13 reverse primers for TCR Jbeta segments was used. TCRdb holds this immuneACCESS table with in-frame rearrangements only. Some clones are missing; in checked studies, unresolved V genes explain under half, and the rest has no known cause. The sample table lists about 160,000 clones, roughly 80% of them with a count of one. The top ten hold approximately 1.3% of the sample. Material for sequencing was PBMCs. The receptors derive from a man aged 45-65 years in good health and CMV-seropositive.

CDR3 sequence: CASSSRTGGRPQHF. The CDR3 nucleotides read TGTGCCAGCAGTTCTAGGACAGGGGGTCGGCCCCAGCATTTT. The chain employs TRBV6-5 and TRBJ1-5; 10 bases align to TRBD1. CDR1 is MNHEY and CDR2 is SVGAGI in the germline V gene. V shed 4 bases and J 9 bases; nucleotides not matched to a gene: 6. The CDR3 has 14 amino acids.

The chain couples TRBV19 to TRBJ1-2; unclear D gene. Germline-derived CDR1 and CDR2 are LNHDA and SQIVND (reference sequence). CDR3 length: 13 amino acids. With 5 bases removed from V and 2 bases from J, the gap between germline ends came to 9 bases. The CDR3 sequence: CASSRRGNYGYTF. The DNA for the CDR3 is TGTGCCAGTAGTCGGAGAGGGAACTATGGCTACACCTTC.

The genes are TRBV2 and TRBJ1-6; TRBD1 might be the D (5 bases). CDR3 size: 15 residues. Trimming took off 6 bases at V and 9 bases at J, with 18 bases between the two ends. Germline loops: CDR1 SNHLY, CDR2 FYNNEI. CDR3 sequence (DNA): TGTGCCAGCAGCGGGACCGACCTCGGGAGTTCACCCCTCCACTTT. Its translation is CASSGTDLGSSPLHF.

This sequence joins TRBV27 and TRBJ2-6; D remains unclear. The CDR3 runs to 15 residues. Trimming shortened V by 3 bases and J by 0 bases, and 6 bases separated the two germline ends. CDR1 MNHEY and CDR2 SMNVEV come from the germline V gene (reference sequence). The CDR3 DNA follows: TGTGCCAGCAGTTTCTTCCTCTCTGGGGCCAACGTCCTGACTTTC. This sequence encodes CASSFFLSGANVLTF. Together with reference TRBV27 and TRBJ2-6, the CDR3 gives the full variable domain: EAQVTQNPRYLITVTGKKLTVTCSQNMNHEYMSWYRQDPGLGLRQIYYSMNVEVTDKGDVPEGYKVSRKEKRNFPLILESPSPNQTSLYFCASSFFLSGANVLTFGAGSRLTVL.

This clone was recorded a few times. The chain employs TRBV12-2 and TRBJ1-1; no check of the table's D call, TRBD1, against the DNA was made. TRBV12-2 is termed a pseudogene. CDR3 length: 14 residues. CDR3 amino acids: CASRSLTECLEAFF. CDR3 sequence (DNA): TGTGCAAGTCGCTCCCTGACAGAATGCCTTGAAGCTTTCTTT.

The chain recombines TRBV7-2 with TRBJ2-3; 12 nucleotides agree with TRBD2. Germline CDR1 SGHTA, CDR2 FQGNSA. This CDR3 is built from 17 residues. Trimming at V came to 4 bases and at J to 4 bases, leaving 9 bases not matched to a gene. CDR3 protein: CASSSVTSGGGADTQYF. CDR3 coding DNA: TGTGCCAGCAGCTCCGTGACTAGCGGGGGAGGGGCAGATACGCAGTATTTT.

This clone was found once. This rearrangement joins TRBV5-1 to TRBJ2-3; possible D gene TRBD2, 7 bases. The CDR3 covers 16 residues. The V gene's germline CDR1 is SGHRS and CDR2 YFSETQ. With 2 bases removed from V and 2 bases from J, the gap between germline ends came to 15 bases. The CDR3 sequence is CASSLEGGPSTDTQYF. The CDR3 bases are TGCGCCAGCAGCTTAGAGGGGGGGCCCTCCACAGATACGCAGTATTTT.

This chain joins TRBV7-2 and TRBJ2-1; possible D gene TRBD1, 6 bases. This CDR3 is built from 13 residues. V was shortened by 6 bases and J by 4 bases, with 10 bases between the two germline ends. Germline CDR1 is SGHTA and CDR2 is FQGNSA. The CDR3 is CASRETGYNEQFF. As DNA, the CDR3 is TGTGCCAGCAGGGAAACAGGGTACAATGAGCAGTTCTTC. The whole variable domain, remainder taken from reference TRBV7-2 and TRBJ2-1, is GAGVSQSPSNKVTEKGKDVELRCDPISGHTALYWYRQSLGQGLEFLIYFQGNSAPDKSGLPSDRFSAERTGGSVSTLTIQRTQQEDSAVYLCASRETGYNEQFFGPGTRLTVL.

The CDR3 here is CASSYSRDPNEQFF. The CDR3 DNA reads TGTGCCAGCAGTTACTCCAGGGATCCCAATGAGCAGTTCTTC. The V call is TRBV6-5, the J call TRBJ2-1; the D gene is possibly TRBD1 (5 bases). V was pared by 0 bases and J by 6 bases, with 9 bases between. Looked up from germline, CDR1 is MNHEY and CDR2 is SVGAGI. This CDR3 is built from 14 residues.

The chain carries TRBV7-9 and TRBJ2-5, with 7 bases matching TRBD1. CDR1 SEHNR and CDR2 FQNEAQ come from the germline V gene (reference sequence). This CDR3 has 13 residues. V lost 7 bases and J lost 6; bases outside the gene matches: 8. The chain's CDR3 is CASTVGTVKTQYF. As DNA, the CDR3 is TGTGCCAGCACCGTGGGGACAGTGAAGACCCAGTACTTC.

The gene calls are TRBV9 and TRBJ2-5, with 9 bases aligning to TRBD2. The germline CDR1 and CDR2 sequences are SGDLS and YYNGEE. Trimming took 4 bases from V and 5 from J; bases not matched to a gene: 12. The length of the CDR3 is 16 residues. CDR3 bases: TGTGCCAGCAGCCCGGGGACTAGCTCCCCAACCGAGACCCAGTACTTC. Translating it yields CASSPGTSSPTETQYF.

This clone appeared once. This chain joins TRBV29-1 and TRBJ1-4; tentatively, D is TRBD1 (5 bases). V lost 6 bases and J 4 bases, leaving 9 bases between the germline ends. This CDR3 comprises 12 residues. Germline values: CDR1 SQVTM, CDR2 ANQGSEA. The CDR3 sequence is CSVLGGNEKLFF. Here the CDR3 DNA reads TGCAGCGTCCTGGGGGGTAATGAAAAACTGTTTTTT.

The chain links TRBV18 to TRBJ1-1, with TRBD1 matching 7 bases. Germline CDR1 reads KGHSH; CDR2 reads LQKENI. Trimming took 3 bases from V and 4 from J; bases not matched to a gene: 8. CDR3 size: 15 residues. The CDR3 reads CASSPDRSAATEAFF. The CDR3 DNA reads TGTGCCAGCTCACCGGACAGGTCGGCGGCCACTGAAGCTTTCTTT.

The chain links TRBV11-3 to TRBJ1-3; 12 bases are a match to TRBD1. CDR3 length: 14 amino acids. V gave up 5 bases and J gave up 7 bases; unmatched junction bases: 3. From germline, CDR1 is SGHNT and CDR2 YENEEA. Here the CDR3 reads CASSLGQGANTIYF. CDR3 bases: TGTGCCAGCAGCCTGGGACAGGGGGCGAACACCATATATTTT.

This chain uses TRBV27 with TRBJ2-3; D might be TRBD1 (6 bases). V gave up 3 bases and J gave up 2 bases, with 9 bases separating them. Germline loops: CDR1 MNHEY, CDR2 SMNVEV (reference sequence). This CDR3 contains 14 residues. CDR3 protein: CASSLRGYTDTQYF. CDR3 DNA sequence: TGTGCCAGCAGTTTGAGGGGGTACACAGATACGCAGTATTTT.

The J gene is TRBJ2-2, the V gene TRBV19; D might be TRBD1 (5 bases). Trimming stripped 6 bases from V and 7 bases from J, with 15 bases between. From germline, CDR1 is LNHDA and CDR2 SQIVND (reference sequence). The CDR3 runs 14 residues. For the CDR3, the DNA is TGTGCCAGTAGCATACAGGCCCAGGGCGGGGAGCTGTTTTTT. Its translation is CASSIQAQGGELFF.

This clone occurred once. This chain uses TRBV14 with TRBJ2-1, with 8 nucleotides matching TRBD2. The germline gives CDR1 SGHDN, CDR2 FVKESK. The trim removed 2 bases at V and 5 bases at J, leaving 14 bases unmatched. The CDR3 runs 18 residues. CDR3 nucleotides: TGTGCCAGCAGCCAACAAAACTTCGGGACTAGGTTCGACAATGAGCAGTTCTTC. It is translated as CASSQQNFGTRFDNEQFF.

The V call is TRBV4-1, the J call TRBJ2-5; D not resolved. The CDR3 length is 14 residues. CDR1 and CDR2 from the germline V gene are MGHRA and YSYEKL. Trimming took 1 base from V and 2 from J, leaving 8 bases between them. CDR3 DNA sequence: TGCGCCAGCAGCCAAGTGGTCAGTCAAGAGACCCAGTACTTC. Translated, it gives CASSQVVSQETQYF.

The V gene is TRBV5-1, the J gene TRBJ2-1; 10 nucleotides agree with TRBD2. The V and J ends lost 0 bases and 4 bases, in that order; junction bases with no gene match: 7. Germline V lookup: CDR1 SGHRS, CDR2 YFSETQ. CDR3 size: 17 residues. The CDR3: CASSLVPSGSDYNEQFF. In nucleotides, the CDR3 is TGCGCCAGCAGCTTGGTTCCTAGCGGGAGCGATTACAATGAGCAGTTCTTC.

This clone was seen only once. The rearrangement joins TRBV23-1 to TRBJ2-2, with 7 bases lining up with TRBD2. TRBV23-1 is treated as an ORF (open reading frame) with a function not yet certain. J was trimmed by 1 base and V by 0 bases; bases with no gene match: 5. This CDR3 spans 17 amino acids. The CDR3 nucleotides are TGCGCCAGCAGTCAATCGAGGAAGCGGGGGAACACCGGGGAGCTGTTTTTT. Amino acids: CASSQSRKRGNTGELFF.

The chain combines TRBV9 with TRBJ2-2; TRBD2 matches 9 bases. CDR1 SGDLS and CDR2 YYNGEE come from the germline V gene. V dropped 1 base and J dropped 7; count of bases not matched to a gene: 11. The CDR3 loop spans 17 amino acids. The CDR3, as DNA: TGTGCCAGCAGCGTACCCCCAAGCGGGAGGTCTCGCGGGGAGCTGTTTTTT. Its protein is CASSVPPSGRSRGELFF.

The V call is TRBV18, the J call TRBJ2-5; tentative D call: TRBD2 (5 bases). The V gene's germline CDR1 is KGHSH and CDR2 LQKENI. Trimming left V 8 bases short and J 1 base short, with 8 bases between. This CDR3 has 12 residues. The CDR3 protein is CASGSFQETQYF. The CDR3 DNA follows: TGTGCCAGCGGGAGCTTCCAAGAGACCCAGTACTTC.

Concerning this clone: This CDR3 is also generated by other DNA sequences in the sample. The genes are TRBV10-3 and TRBJ2-7; no reliable D call. There are 15 residues in the CDR3. Germline V gene sequence: CDR1 ENHRY, CDR2 SYGVKD. The V end lost 0 bases, the J end lost 0 bases, and 9 bases lay between the germline ends. The CDR3 spells CAISESSPSSYEQYF. The CDR3 DNA sequence: TGTGCCATCAGTGAGTCCAGTCCCAGCTCCTACGAGCAGTACTTC.

The gene calls are TRBV19 and TRBJ1-4; D unresolved. Germline V gives CDR1 LNHDA, CDR2 SQIVND (reference sequence). This CDR3 is 15 amino acids long. V lost 6 bases to trimming and J lost 8 bases, with 19 bases between them. The CDR3 DNA sequence: TGTGCCAGTAGCCCCCCGGGGAGCAACGACGAAAAACTGTTTTTT. Its translation is CASSPPGSNDEKLFF.

The chain combines TRBV19 with TRBJ2-1, with a tentative D call TRBD2 (5 bases). The ends were cut back, 9 bases at V and 0 bases at J, with 9 bases in the middle. In germline, CDR1 is LNHDA, CDR2 SQIVND (reference sequence). The CDR3 has 13 amino acids. The CDR3 loop is CASAGFSYNEQFF. CDR3 bases: TGTGCCAGCGCGGGTTTCTCCTACAATGAGCAGTTCTTC.